Given below is one TCR beta chain in context. Its target is not known. Germline CDR1 SGHNT, CDR2 YYREEE (reference sequence). The CDR3 is 15 residues long. Trimming removed 7 bases from V and 5 bases from J, with 20 bases in between. The record originates from a study of OX40 agonist ivuxolimab in advanced cancers. At the level of the study: Among those enrolled, mean age was approximately 62 years (range roughly 23 to 79) and roughly 84% were male.

Blood specimens came from baseline, cycle 4 day 1, and cycle 7 day 1. Produced via immunoSEQ multiplex PCR; TCRdb's table is partial and in-frame only. Of about 86,000 clones listed, around 88% are singletons. Overall study results and limits: Among the lowest levels of clonal expansion were found in partial responders at 0.1-3.0 mg/kg. Dose levels from 0.1 to 3.0 mg/kg saw CD4+ and CD8+ blood T cells expand clonally by week 6.

The chain carries TRBV5-4 and TRBJ2-3; the D is unclear. The clonotype was recovered from an adult with an advanced solid tumor such as melanoma, head and neck, liver or kidney cancer. Here the sequenced sample was CD4+ or CD8+ T cells sorted from blood, taken in a trial of the OX40 agonist ivuxolimab. The CDR3 DNA reads TGTGCCAGCCACCTCGGGCTAGACCGCGGAGATACGCAGTATTTT. Translation: CASHLGLDRGDTQYF.